The sample holds a few counts of the clone carrying this T cell receptor (beta chain). From the 5' RACE reads, TCRdb called clonotypes with MiXCR, one entry per CDR3 protein. The sample has fewer than 80,000 distinct CDR3 sequences; about 20% are singletons. Looked up from germline, CDR1 is DFQATT and CDR2 is SNEGSKA (reference sequence). This CDR3 has 17 amino acids. V gave up 3 bases and J gave up 5 bases; unmatched junction bases: 17. The sample consisted of memory CD4+ T cells sorted from a lymph node. Indicated subset: memory CD4+ T cells, CD4+CD45RO+CD25-. This receptor was obtained from a female donor with breast cancer. V is TRBV20-1 and J is TRBJ2-3; 7 bases fit TRBD2. Here the CDR3 DNA reads TGCAGTGCTAGTTGGTCTAGCGGAGGCCTTCCTGTAGATACGCAGTATTTT. Translated, it gives CSASWSSGGLPVDTQYF.